Shown below are 29 T cell receptor beta chains from a single sample sequenced in a study of blood T cell repertoires in COVID-19. Assay used: immunoSEQ multiplex PCR; TCRdb lists only in-frame clones, some missing. This sample has around 220,000 clones, with over 80% found just once. The sequenced sample consisted of peripheral blood. These TCRs come from a human donor in a cohort sampled during active COVID-19.

The J gene is TRBJ2-7, the V gene TRBV5-1, with 9 bases that match TRBD1. V was pared by 3 bases and J by 1 base, with 5 bases of the junction left unmatched. CDR1 and CDR2 (germline): SGHRS, YFSETQ. The CDR3 contains 15 residues. CDR3 nucleotide sequence: TGCGCCAGCAGCTGGGCCGGGACAGGGTCCTACGAGCAGTACTTC. This encodes CASSWAGTGSYEQYF.

This clone was observed a single time. The chain carries TRBV5-1 and TRBJ2-7, with 7 bases fitting TRBD1. The V and J ends lost 0 bases and 0 bases, in that order; junction bases with no gene match: 6. The CDR3 has 16 residues. CDR1 is SGHRS and CDR2 is YFSETQ in the germline V gene. This chain's CDR3 is CASSLAGTAFSYEQYF. The CDR3 region has the DNA TGCGCCAGCAGCTTGGCCGGGACAGCGTTCTCCTACGAGCAGTACTTC. Based on the CDR3 plus reference TRBV5-1 and TRBJ2-7, the full variable domain is KAGVTQTPRYLIKTRGQQVTLSCSPISGHRSVSWYQQTPGQGLQFLFEYFSETQRNKGNFPGRFSGRQFSNSRSEMNVSTLELGDSALYLCASSLAGTAFSYEQYFGPGTRLTVT.

The chain carries TRBV27 and TRBJ2-3; no definite D call. The V end lost 4 bases, the J end lost 3 bases, and 2 bases lay between the germline ends. The germline CDR1 and CDR2 sequences are MNHEY and SMNVEV (reference sequence). The CDR3 sequence is 11 residues long. The CDR3 DNA sequence: TGTGCCAGCAGTTCGACAGATACGCAGTATTTT. It specifies CASSSTDTQYF.

The sample holds one count of this clone. The chain employs TRBV27 and TRBJ2-1; 7 bases fit TRBD2. CDR1 and CDR2 (germline): MNHEY, SMNVEV (reference sequence). The CDR3 covers 14 residues. Trimming at V came to 1 base and at J to 7 bases, leaving 4 bases not matched to a gene. CDR3 bases: TGTGCCAGCAGTTTATGGCGGGAGCGAAATGAGCAGTTCTTC. Its translation: CASSLWRERNEQFF.

This chain links TRBV13 with TRBJ2-7, with 7 bases aligning to TRBD2. V lost 5 bases, J lost 6 bases, and 10 bases stayed unmatched. CDR1 is PRHDT, CDR2 FYEKMQ, per germline (reference sequence). This CDR3 contains 14 residues. DNA for the CDR3: TGTGCCAGCAGCCCGGAGAGCGGGACGGTCGAGCAGTACTTC. Protein sequence: CASSPESGTVEQYF.

The chain links TRBV2 to TRBJ2-7; 9 bases agree with TRBD1. The J segment lost 4 bases and the V segment lost 4 bases, leaving 11 bases of the junction unmatched. The CDR3 sequence is 16 residues long. Germline V gene data show CDR1 as SNHLY and CDR2 as FYNNEI. The CDR3, as DNA: TGTGCCAGCAGTGTGGCCCGGGACAGGGTTACTTACGAGCAGTACTTC. Translation gives CASSVARDRVTYEQYF.

This chain uses TRBV27 with TRBJ2-7; 10 positions agree with TRBD2. The junction had 3 bases not matched to a gene; V was cut back by 3 bases and J by 4 bases. The CDR3 sequence is 14 residues long. Germline loops: CDR1 MNHEY, CDR2 SMNVEV (reference sequence). The CDR3 DNA follows: TGTGCCAGCAGTTTCCTAGCGGGAGTGTACGAGCAGTACTTC. It codes for CASSFLAGVYEQYF.

This clone was counted a few times. The chain is built from TRBV5-1 and TRBJ2-7; D is perhaps TRBD2 (6 bases). Germline CDR1 and CDR2: SGHRS and YFSETQ. CDR3 size: 14 residues. The V end lost 6 bases, the J end lost 1 base, and 14 bases lay between the germline ends. CDR3 in amino acids: CASMGSGRSYEQYF. The CDR3 nucleotides read TGCGCCAGCATGGGTAGCGGAAGATCCTACGAGCAGTACTTC.

This chain links TRBV11-2 with TRBJ1-2; TRBD1 might be the D (5 bases). From germline, CDR1 is SGHAT and CDR2 FQNNGV. Trimming removed 0 bases from V and 6 bases from J, with 20 bases in between. The CDR3 runs 17 residues. The CDR3 here is CASSLDPTVLRVDGYTF. CDR3 bases: TGTGCCAGCAGCTTAGATCCGACAGTCCTCCGAGTCGATGGCTACACCTTC.

V gene TRBV6-5 combines with J gene TRBJ2-6; 8 bases line up with TRBD1. There are 15 residues in the CDR3. Germline CDR1 is MNHEY and CDR2 is SVGAGI. V dropped 6 bases and J dropped 5; count of bases not matched to a gene: 6. In nucleotides, the CDR3 is TGTGCCAGCAGCCGGGACAGGTCATGGGCCAACGTCCTGACTTTC. Residues: CASSRDRSWANVLTF.

About this clone itself: A much larger clonotype is one base distant, so this may be a read error. This chain links TRBV7-7 with TRBJ1-1, with a possible D match to TRBD1 (5 bases). Germline CDR1 SSHAT, CDR2 FNYEAQ (reference sequence). V was cut by 4 bases and J by 1 base, with 7 bases left in between. The CDR3 covers 13 residues. CDR3: CASSSGQNTEAFF. In DNA form, the CDR3 reads TGTGCCAGCAGCTCAGGACAGAACACTGAAGCTTTCTTT. The entire variable domain, with the rest obtained from reference TRBV7-7 and TRBJ1-1, is as follows: GAGVSQSPRYKVTKRGQDVTLRCDPISSHATLYWYQQALGQGPEFLTYFNYEAQPDKSGLPSDRFSAERPEGSISTLTIQRTEQRDSAMYRCASSSGQNTEAFFGQGTRLTVV.

V gene TRBV5-5 combines with J gene TRBJ1-3; D remains ambiguous. CDR1 is SGHKS and CDR2 is YYEKEE in the germline V gene (reference sequence). V was shortened by 0 bases and J by 2 bases, with 9 bases between the two germline ends. This CDR3 region has 15 residues. The CDR3 spells CASSLAGKPGNTIYF. The CDR3 nucleotides read TGTGCCAGCAGCTTGGCGGGGAAACCTGGAAACACCATATATTTT.

The rearrangement joins TRBV29-1 to TRBJ1-2; 11 bases fit TRBD1. J gave up 3 bases and V 7 bases, and 4 bases lay outside the gene matches. CDR3 length equals 13 residues. CDR1 SQVTM and CDR2 ANQGSEA come from the germline V gene. CDR3 sequence (DNA): TGCAGCGCAGGACAGGGGGCCTACTATGGCTACACCTTC. It codes for CSAGQGAYYGYTF.

The chain uses TRBV7-2 and TRBJ2-7; D is perhaps TRBD1 (6 bases). There are 14 residues in the CDR3. V gave up 1 base and J gave up 5 bases, with 12 bases separating them. Germline CDR1 and CDR2: SGHTA and FQGNSA. This CDR3 is CASSLDRDVNEQYF. The CDR3 DNA is TGTGCCAGCAGCTTAGACAGGGATGTCAACGAGCAGTACTTC.

The CDR3 here is CASSLQGGSGTQYF. CDR3 nucleotide sequence: TGTGCCAGCAGCCTGCAAGGGGGTTCGGGGACCCAGTACTTC. This sequence joins TRBV7-2 and TRBJ2-5; tentatively, D is TRBD1 (6 bases). The germline V and J ends were trimmed by 5 bases and 7 bases, with 17 bases remaining between them. The CDR3 contains 14 residues. The germline V gene encodes CDR1 SGHTA and CDR2 FQGNSA. The full variable domain, completed using reference TRBV7-2 and TRBJ2-5, is GAGVSQSPSNKVTEKGKDVELRCDPISGHTALYWYRQSLGQGLEFLIYFQGNSAPDKSGLPSDRFSAERTGGSVSTLTIQRTQQEDSAVYLCASSLQGGSGTQYFGPGTRLLVL.

The chain carries TRBV5-4 and TRBJ2-7; a possible D gene is TRBD1 (6 bases). Germline V gene lookup returns CDR1 SGHNT and CDR2 YYREEE (reference sequence). CDR3 length: 12 amino acids. V lost 3 bases to trimming and J lost 3 bases, with 7 bases between them. This CDR3 is CASSSGVYEQYF. In nucleotides, the CDR3 is TGTGCCAGCAGCTCAGGGGTCTACGAGCAGTACTTC.

The chain joins TRBV21-1 to TRBJ1-2; the table's D call TRBD1 went unverified against the DNA. TRBV21-1 is given as a pseudogene. The CDR3 runs to 17 residues. The CDR3 DNA reads as TGTGCCAGCAGCCTACCCGAAGACAGACCCTACCTAGAGGGCTACACCTTC. Its protein is CASSLPEDRPYLEGYTF.

The chain joins TRBV7-3 to TRBJ2-1, with 8 bases aligning to TRBD2. Per the germline V gene, CDR1 is SGHTA and CDR2 is FQGTGA. This CDR3 has 14 amino acids. J lost 4 bases, V lost 5 bases, and 4 bases had no gene match. The CDR3 protein is CASSKTSAYNEQFF. CDR3 DNA sequence: TGTGCCAGCAGCAAGACTAGCGCGTACAATGAGCAGTTCTTC.

This chain connects TRBV29-1 to TRBJ1-1; possibly TRBD1 for D (6 bases). Looked up from germline, CDR1 is SQVTM and CDR2 is ANQGSEA. This CDR3 spans 10 amino acids. Trimming took off 6 bases at V and 8 bases at J, with 10 bases between the two ends. CDR3 in DNA: TGCAGCGTGGGAGACAGGGAAGCTTTCTTT. Encoded protein: CSVGDREAFF.

The chain couples TRBV4-2 to TRBJ2-7, with 7 positions matching TRBD1. The V and J ends lost 1 base and 2 bases, in that order; junction bases with no gene match: 2. CDR1 is LGHNA, CDR2 YNFKEQ, per germline. The CDR3 consists of 14 residues. The CDR3 DNA reads TGTGCCAGCAGCCAAGCAGGGGGTCCCTACGAGCAGTACTTC. It translates to CASSQAGGPYEQYF.

The chain carries TRBV27 and TRBJ1-1, with D perhaps TRBD1 (5 bases). The CDR3 runs 16 residues. Trimming removed 5 bases from V and 3 bases from J, with 19 bases in between. Germline V gene lookup returns CDR1 MNHEY and CDR2 SMNVEV (reference sequence). CDR3 coding DNA: TGTGCCAGCAGTCCCGCGGCCAGGGATACGGACACTGAAGCTTTCTTT. Protein product: CASSPAARDTDTEAFF.

The chain links TRBV11-3 to TRBJ1-6, with D maybe TRBD1 (6 bases). Germline CDR1 SGHNT, CDR2 YENEEA. Trimming took 4 bases from V and 7 from J, leaving 8 bases between them. The CDR3 totals 13 residues. The CDR3 region is CASSSTGNSPLHF. CDR3 in DNA: TGTGCCAGCAGCTCAACAGGGAATTCACCCCTCCACTTT.

This rearrangement joins TRBV29-1 to TRBJ2-7; D might be TRBD2 (5 bases). The CDR3 has 11 residues. The germline V gene has CDR1 SQVTM and CDR2 ANQGSEA. V lost 5 bases and J 4 bases, leaving 9 bases between the germline ends. The CDR3 DNA sequence: TGCAGCGTTCTCCGGGGATACGAGCAGTACTTC. It yields the protein CSVLRGYEQYF.

The V and J genes are TRBV7-2 and TRBJ1-1, with D tentatively TRBD1 (6 bases). The germline CDR1 and CDR2 sequences are SGHTA and FQGNSA. V was cut by 7 bases and J by 4 bases, with 13 bases left in between. This CDR3 region has 13 residues. CDR3 sequence (DNA): TGTGCCAGCACCAGAGACAGGTCCACTGAAGCTTTCTTT. It translates to CASTRDRSTEAFF.

The chain uses TRBV4-2 and TRBJ2-7, with 8 bases that match TRBD1. J was trimmed by 5 bases and V by 4 bases; bases with no gene match: 22. The V gene's germline CDR1 is LGHNA and CDR2 YNFKEQ. This CDR3 has 19 residues. The CDR3 protein is CASSPPIRSGTGCSHEQYF. The DNA of the CDR3 is TGTGCCAGCAGCCCCCCTATACGTTCCGGGACAGGCTGTTCCCACGAGCAGTACTTC.

The CDR3 DNA sequence: TGTGCCAGCAGTTACCCTTCCGGGACAGGGGTATTCGAGCAGTACTTC. Translated, it gives CASSYPSGTGVFEQYF. This sequence joins TRBV6-2 or TRBV6-3 and TRBJ2-7; 10 nucleotides match TRBD1. This CDR3 has 16 amino acids. Germline trimming cut 2 bases from V and 6 bases from J; bases unmatched to any gene: 10. CDR1 is MNHEY, CDR2 SVGEGT, per germline.

CDR3 DNA: TGTGCCACCAGTGATAGACAGTTCTACGAGCAGTACTTC. Encoded protein: CATSDRQFYEQYF. The chain carries TRBV24-1 and TRBJ2-7; maybe TRBD1 (5 bases). Between the trimmed V and J ends, which lost 3 bases and 3 bases, there was a span of 8 bases. The CDR3 runs 13 residues. Germline assignment: CDR1 KGHDR and CDR2 SFDVKD.

The V call is TRBV27, the J call TRBJ2-5; 7 nucleotides agree with TRBD1. J gave up 5 bases and V 5 bases, and 11 bases lay outside the gene matches. The V gene's germline CDR1 is MNHEY and CDR2 SMNVEV (reference sequence). The CDR3 totals 15 residues. The CDR3 DNA follows: TGTGCCAGCAGTCCCGTGGGGACAGAGGGGGAGACCCAGTACTTC. Protein product: CASSPVGTEGETQYF.

The chain combines TRBV25-1 with TRBJ2-1; 7 bases are shared with TRBD2. The length of the CDR3 is 16 residues. Germline V gene data show CDR1 as MGHDK and CDR2 as SYGVNS. J gave up 3 bases and V 1 base, and 6 bases lay outside the gene matches. CDR3 region: CASSEWGSGYYNEQFF. The CDR3 bases are TGTGCCAGCAGTGAATGGGGTAGCGGGTACTACAATGAGCAGTTCTTC.